This entry lists 8 T cell receptor beta chains sequenced from one sample in a study of radiotherapy plus CTLA-4 blockade in lung cancer (dated by TCRdb to the late 2010s). The library was obtained by the immunoSEQ multiplex PCR assay. The immuneACCESS repertoire file appears here via TCRdb, limited to in-frame rearrangements. These files lack a portion of the clones; in checked studies, under half of the deficit traces to unresolved V genes, and the cause of the others is not known. Recorded for this sample are 50,000 to 75,000 clones; approximately 80% of them occurred a single time. About 4.4% of the sample is taken by the ten largest. Sequencing used peripheral blood, obtained from a patient treated with radiotherapy plus ipilimumab. These receptors all stem from a human donor with non-small cell lung cancer who had a complete response to radiotherapy plus ipilimumab.

The V gene is TRBV30, the J gene TRBJ1-6; a possible D gene is TRBD1 (5 bases). The CDR3 sequence is 15 residues long. Trimming removed 0 bases at V and 9 bases at J, with 15 bases between. Germline values: CDR1 GTSNPN, CDR2 SVGIG (reference sequence). The CDR3 nucleotides read TGTGCCTGGAGTGTACTCGGGACCCCGACTTCACCCCTCCACTTT. Protein sequence: CAWSVLGTPTSPLHF.

The genes are TRBV2 and TRBJ1-1; D gene unclear. From germline, CDR1 is SNHLY and CDR2 FYNNEI. The V end was cut by 3 bases, the J end by 6 bases, with 14 bases between. The CDR3 has 14 residues. The CDR3 sequence is CASSDRDFGPEAFF. In DNA form, the CDR3 reads TGTGCCAGCAGTGACCGGGATTTCGGACCTGAAGCTTTCTTT.

The chain couples TRBV4-1 to TRBJ1-2; D call uncertain. Germline V gives CDR1 MGHRA, CDR2 YSYEKL. CDR3 size: 17 residues. V lost 1 base and J lost 5, with 20 bases in between. The CDR3 DNA follows: TGCGCCAGCAGCCAAGGCCAATTAGGGCTCCAATTGTATGGCTACACCTTC. This translates into CASSQGQLGLQLYGYTF.

The chain links TRBV2 to TRBJ1-2, with 11 bases aligning to TRBD1. The CDR3 has 14 amino acids. Per the germline V gene, CDR1 is SNHLY and CDR2 is FYNNEI. V shed 4 bases and J 5 bases; nucleotides not matched to a gene: 3. The CDR3 DNA follows: TGTGCCAGCAGTGGGACAGGGGGCGGATATGGCTACACCTTC. Protein sequence: CASSGTGGGYGYTF. Variable domain in full (rest from reference TRBV2 and TRBJ1-2): EPEVTQTPSHQVTQMGQEVILRCVPISNHLYFYWYRQILGQKVEFLVSFYNNEISEKSEIFDDQFSVERPDGSNFTLKIRSTKLEDSAMYFCASSGTGGGYGYTFGSGTRLTVV.

The rearrangement links TRBV6-1 to TRBJ1-1; 7 bases line up with TRBD1. V gave up 6 bases and J gave up 1 base; unmatched junction bases: 2. Germline lookup yields CDR1 MNHNS and CDR2 SASEGT. This CDR3 comprises 13 residues. CDR3 DNA sequence: TGTGCCAGCAGATGGGACAGGAACACTGAAGCTTTCTTT. Protein sequence: CASRWDRNTEAFF.

The rearrangement uses TRBV7-8 and TRBJ2-3; TRBD1 aligns across 7 bases. The ends lost 5 bases at V and 8 bases at J; junction bases unmatched: 4. The CDR3 contains 12 residues. Germline CDR1 and CDR2: SGHVS and FQNEAQ. CDR3 protein: CASSLDRVTQYF. The CDR3 coding sequence is TGTGCCAGCAGCCTCGACAGGGTTACGCAGTATTTT.

The gene calls are TRBV30 and TRBJ1-4, with 7 bases matching TRBD1. CDR1 GTSNPN and CDR2 SVGIG come from the germline V gene (reference sequence). The CDR3 contains 15 residues. Trimming at V came to 2 bases and at J to 7 bases, leaving 10 bases not matched to a gene. The CDR3 loop is CAWSPKRGQGEKLFF. In nucleotides, the CDR3 is TGTGCCTGGAGTCCCAAAAGGGGGCAGGGTGAAAAACTGTTTTTT.

V gene TRBV9 combines with J gene TRBJ1-5, with D uncertain. There are 13 residues in the CDR3. The V gene's germline CDR1 is SGDLS and CDR2 YYNGEE. The V end lost 8 bases, the J end lost 4 bases, and 13 bases lay between the germline ends. In DNA, the CDR3 is TGTGCCAGTTCACCTGGGGTAAATCAGCCCCAGCATTTT. Translated: CASSPGVNQPQHF. Filled out from reference TRBV9 and TRBJ1-5, the complete variable domain reads DSGVTQTPKHLITATGQRVTLRCSPRSGDLSVYWYQQSLDQGLQFLIQYYNGEERAKGNILERFSAQQFPDLHSELNLSSLELGDSALYFCASSPGVNQPQHFGDGTRLSIL.